This section outlines one T cell receptor beta chain sequence together with its context. It has no known antigen specificity. No base-level quality is on record; no much larger clone is a single base apart. The time point label, as the study defines it: cycle 2 day 1 (C2D1) of nivolumab. All trial patients had relapsed after autologous stem cell transplantation, with cohorts A, B and C differing in prior brentuximab vedotin exposure. The trial cohort included 55 to 60 patients with relapsed/refractory classical Hodgkin lymphoma, and each patient had a best overall response of complete response, partial response or progressive disease. In the multi-cohort phase II CheckMate 205 trial, trial patients received single-agent nivolumab. An independent review committee assessed best overall response using the 2007 International Working Group response criteria. Trial PBMCs were obtained immediately prior to nivolumab initiation (C1D1) and on therapy at cycle 2 day 1 and cycle 4 day 1. Peripheral blood was collected in 8 mL Vacutainer Cell Preparation Tubes, from which PBMCs were isolated by centrifugation and then cryopreserved.

The Qiagen DNeasy kit was used to extract genomic DNA from unsorted PBMCs and from the negatively selected CD4+ and CD8+ fractions. Amplification of TCR beta CDR3 regions was done by immunoSEQ multiplex PCR with primers that anneal to V and J segments. A synthetic immune receptor repertoire was used to minimize amplification bias, and any residual bias was removed computationally once sequencing was done. The authors' pipeline ran thus. Repertoire diversity was quantified as the Shannon entropy index using custom Python scripts. Unsorted, CD4+ and CD8+ repertoires were examined separately, except in combined analyses, for which CD4+ and CD8+ sequences were merged in silico. A clone counted as expanded when the clone's frequency after treatment rose at least 2-fold relative to C1D1, and clones undetected at baseline were given a pseudocount of 0.5. Singleton clones were defined as clones with 0 or 1 copy at C1D1, and non-singleton clones were defined as clones with 2 or more copies. Clones expanded in unsorted samples were assigned a CD4+, CD8+ or unknown annotation through matching of protein sequences in sorted samples from the same patient. Wilcoxon tests were applied to paired samples to test diversity changes from C1D1 to C4D1. TCRdb provides this immuneACCESS table in a form limited to in-frame rearrangements. Some clones are lacking; in checked studies, under half of them reflect an unresolved V gene, and why the rest are absent is not known. V and J calls and clone size follow that table, whereas D and trimming were derived from the DNA. Recorded for this sample are more than 35,000 clones; over 65% of them occurred a single time. Around 17% of the sample is taken by the ten largest.

These data originate in a study of PD-1 blockade in classical Hodgkin lymphoma (TCRdb year 2020). Broadly, across the study: Nivolumab dosing was 3 mg/kg intravenously every 2 weeks, continuing until either disease progression or unacceptable toxicity. The study used CyTOF and TCR beta sequencing to define a peripheral blood immune signature of response to PD-1 blockade in classical Hodgkin lymphoma. General conclusions and limits of the study: Baseline TCR diversity was reported as lower in newly diagnosed patients than in healthy donors, and lower still in relapsed/refractory patients. Patients starting nivolumab less than 1 year after ASCT had lower diversity and were excluded from later analyses to avoid confounding by immune reconstitution. Trial patients achieving complete response had baseline diversity similar to newly diagnosed patients, whereas partial responders and progressors had significantly lower diversity. Only a single clinical trial cohort was studied, and what caused the repertoire differences, possibly disease activity or prior therapy, remained undefined. A significant rise by C4D1 was seen in CD4+ but not CD8+ TCR diversity (p=0.0027 vs p=0.16), with the rise being most apparent in complete responders (p=0.02).

V is cut by 2 bases and J by 1 base, and the space between the germline ends is 8 bases. The germline V gene (reference sequence) sets CDR1 to PRHDT and CDR2 to FYEKMQ. Spanning cysteine to phenylalanine, the CDR3 consists of 14 amino acids. The DNA shown is the 42-base CDR3, in frame from base 1. The chain employs TRBV13 and TRBJ2-5; the D gene remains uncertain. This TCR derives from a human donor with classical Hodgkin lymphoma. Sequencing used peripheral blood mononuclear cells (PBMCs), obtained before the second cycle of nivolumab. The sequenced DNA is TGTGCCAGCAGCTTAATGGGGATCCAAGAGACCCAGTACTTC. It translates as CASSLMGIQETQYF.